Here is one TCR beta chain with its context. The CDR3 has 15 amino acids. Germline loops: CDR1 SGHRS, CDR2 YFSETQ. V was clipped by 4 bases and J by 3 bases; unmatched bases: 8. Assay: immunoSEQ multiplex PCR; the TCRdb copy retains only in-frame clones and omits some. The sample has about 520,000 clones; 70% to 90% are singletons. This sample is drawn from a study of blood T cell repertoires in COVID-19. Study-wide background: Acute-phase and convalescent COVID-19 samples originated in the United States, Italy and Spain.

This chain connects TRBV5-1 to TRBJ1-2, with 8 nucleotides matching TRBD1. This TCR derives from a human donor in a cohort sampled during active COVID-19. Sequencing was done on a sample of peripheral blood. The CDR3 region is CASSQTKQGDYGYTF. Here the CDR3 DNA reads TGCGCCAGCAGCCAAACTAAACAGGGGGACTATGGCTACACCTTC.